The rows below give T cell receptor beta chains drawn from one sample of a study of T cells after yellow fever vaccination. TCRdb itself ran the 5' RACE reads through MiXCR, one entry per CDR3 protein. The table includes roughly 170,000 distinct CDR3 sequences, approximately 10% detected once. The sample was CD8+ T cells sorted from PBMCs, taken 45 days after the yellow fever booster vaccination. These receptors all come from a young man who received the YFV17D yellow fever vaccine. Both conserved end residues are part of each CDR3. D genes are given only for firm matches.

v_gene	len	j_gene	d_gene	CDR3aa
TRBV6-4	13	TRBJ2-1	.	CASSDFAYNEQFF
TRBV29-1	14	TRBJ2-3	.	CSVEDGGVGDTQYF
TRBV12-3/TRBV12-4	14	TRBJ1-5	.	CASSFWGGDQPQHF
TRBV4-2	18	TRBJ2-3	TRBD2	CASSQRTSGGVSTDTQYF
TRBV30	11	TRBJ1-2	.	CAWRDYGGYTF
TRBV7-9	14	TRBJ2-2	.	CASSPRENTGELFF
TRBV20-1	14	TRBJ2-3	TRBD2	CSARLAGVSDTQYF
TRBV11-1	15	TRBJ2-1	TRBD1	CASSISGTGFGEQFF
TRBV6-4	14	TRBJ2-6	.	CASSQNSGANVLTF
TRBV9	19	TRBJ2-2	TRBD2	CASSVSSGTSGVQTGELFF
TRBV27	15	TRBJ2-2	TRBD2	CASTSRGGSTGELFF
TRBV19	15	TRBJ2-5	.	CASSIGGGTSETQYF
TRBV4-1	13	TRBJ1-5	.	CASSRVTDQPQHF
TRBV6-6	16	TRBJ1-2	TRBD1	CASSSPRTGEMYGYTF
TRBV2	15	TRBJ1-6	.	CASREGGIDGSPLHF
TRBV29-1	15	TRBJ1-2	.	CSVDNRNRANYGYTF
TRBV5-1	13	TRBJ1-6	.	CARTQEYNSPLHF
TRBV4-2	14	TRBJ2-1	.	CASSQQGSGNEQFF
TRBV7-9	13	TRBJ1-2	.	CASTGLEGYGYTF
TRBV7-9	14	TRBJ2-5	.	CASKPALVEETQYF
TRBV20-1	14	TRBJ2-4	.	CSARDPRGQNIQYF
TRBV4-1	17	TRBJ2-3	.	CASSHSFDNYPTDTQYF
TRBV2	14	TRBJ1-5	.	CASSERTDNQPQHF
TRBV29-1	12	TRBJ1-2	.	CSVEGSRGGYTF
TRBV9	16	TRBJ2-5	TRBD2	CASSPWTSGGEETQYF
TRBV13	15	TRBJ2-3	.	CASSQRQGREDTQYF
TRBV4-3	15	TRBJ1-1	.	CASSQDRGGNTEAFF
TRBV7-8	15	TRBJ2-1	TRBD2	CASSNGLAESNEQFF
TRBV24-1	16	TRBJ2-5	TRBD2	CATSDLAGGLQETQYF
TRBV4-1	13	TRBJ1-1	.	CASSQVVGYEAFF
TRBV7-6	16	TRBJ2-3	TRBD2	CASGHLAGGPGDTQYF
TRBV4-2	17	TRBJ2-2	.	CASGPGTGPTNTGELFF
TRBV12-3/TRBV12-4	15	TRBJ2-3	.	CASSSALTSTDTQYF
TRBV7-9	14	TRBJ1-2	.	CASSPDRGLNGYTF
TRBV4-1	14	TRBJ2-7	.	CASSQGQNSYEQYF
TRBV9	17	TRBJ1-2	TRBD1	CASSVAVGDRANYGYTF